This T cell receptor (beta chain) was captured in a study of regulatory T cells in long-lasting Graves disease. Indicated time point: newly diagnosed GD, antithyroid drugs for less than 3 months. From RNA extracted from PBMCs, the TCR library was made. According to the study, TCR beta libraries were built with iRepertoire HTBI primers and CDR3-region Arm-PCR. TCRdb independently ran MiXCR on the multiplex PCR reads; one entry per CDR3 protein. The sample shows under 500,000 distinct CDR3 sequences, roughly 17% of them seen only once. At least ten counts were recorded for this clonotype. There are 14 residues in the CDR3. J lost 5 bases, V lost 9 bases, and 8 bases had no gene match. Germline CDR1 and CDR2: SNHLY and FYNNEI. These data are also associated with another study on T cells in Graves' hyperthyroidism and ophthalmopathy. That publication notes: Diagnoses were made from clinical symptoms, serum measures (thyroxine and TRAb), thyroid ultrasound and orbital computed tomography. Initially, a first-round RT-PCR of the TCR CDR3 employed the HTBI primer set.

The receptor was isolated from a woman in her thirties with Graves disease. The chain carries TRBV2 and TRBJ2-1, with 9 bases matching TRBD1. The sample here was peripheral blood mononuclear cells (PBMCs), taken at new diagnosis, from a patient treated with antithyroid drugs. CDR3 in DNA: TGTGCCAGTCTAGACAGGGGGTACAACAATGAGCAGTTCTTC. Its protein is CASLDRGYNNEQFF.